What follows are 22 T cell receptor beta chains derived from one specimen sequenced in a study of cytomegalovirus exposure and HLA in healthy donors. 60 Vbeta and 13 Jbeta primers were used in PCR. The table came from immunoSEQ multiplex PCR; TCRdb's copy has only in-frame clones and leaves some out. The sample's table shows roughly 34,000 clones. What was sequenced was PBMCs. These receptors were obtained from a woman between 40 and 50 years old in good health and CMV-seropositive.

The chain joins TRBV6-5 to TRBJ1-1; 7 bases map to TRBD1. Germline CDR1 and CDR2: MNHEY and SVGAGI. The CDR3 runs 14 residues. V lost 2 bases and J lost 5; bases outside the gene matches: 5. The CDR3 spells CASSYDRAVTEAFF. DNA of the CDR3: TGTGCCAGCAGTTACGACAGGGCCGTAACTGAAGCTTTCTTT.

The gene calls are TRBV27 and TRBJ1-4, with 9 bases identical to TRBD1. CDR3 length: 14 amino acids. CDR1 and CDR2 from the germline V gene are MNHEY and SMNVEV (reference sequence). V lost 4 bases to trimming and J lost 12 bases; unmatched junction nucleotides: 9. The CDR3 here is CASSWTGAPGELFF. CDR3 in DNA: TGTGCCAGCAGTTGGACAGGGGCCCCCGGGGAACTGTTTTTT.

The chain couples TRBV7-9 to TRBJ1-1; D uncertain. Germline V gene data show CDR1 as SEHNR and CDR2 as FQNEAQ (reference sequence). Trimming removed 3 bases at V and 4 bases at J, with 15 bases between. The CDR3 extends over 15 amino acids. CDR3 coding DNA: TGTGCCAGCAGCTTTCCAGAGGGCGGCGGCACTGAAGCTTTCTTT. This sequence encodes CASSFPEGGGTEAFF.

The genes are TRBV30 and TRBJ1-2; 9 bases fit TRBD1. V lost 4 bases, J lost 7 bases, and 7 bases stayed unmatched. The germline gives CDR1 GTSNPN, CDR2 SVGIG (reference sequence). The length of the CDR3 is 13 residues. The CDR3 DNA sequence: TGTGCCTGGAAAGGACAGGGGATACGTGGCTACACCTTC. Translated, it gives CAWKGQGIRGYTF.

This chain uses TRBV14 with TRBJ2-7; TRBD2 is a possible D gene (7 bases). The V and J ends lost 4 bases and 1 base respectively, with 17 bases between them. There are 16 residues in the CDR3. Looked up from germline, CDR1 is SGHDN and CDR2 is FVKESK. The chain's CDR3 is CASSPARGGLSYEQYF. The CDR3, as DNA: TGTGCCAGCAGCCCCGCGAGGGGGGGCTTATCCTACGAGCAGTACTTC.

This sequence joins TRBV7-9 and TRBJ1-5, with unresolved D. Germline lookup yields CDR1 SEHNR and CDR2 FQNEAQ (reference sequence). The CDR3 is 12 residues long. The ends were cut back, 1 base at V and 5 bases at J, with 3 bases in the middle. The CDR3: CASSLEHQPQHF. CDR3 in DNA: TGTGCCAGCAGCTTAGAGCATCAGCCCCAGCATTTT.

J is TRBJ2-7 and V is TRBV29-1; 8 nucleotides match TRBD2. The CDR3 consists of 13 residues. Germline CDR1 and CDR2: SQVTM and ANQGSEA. V trimming: 7 bases; J trimming: 3 bases; junction bases outside the gene matches: 8. The CDR3 protein is CSGLAGPSYEQYF. CDR3 nucleotide sequence: TGCAGCGGGTTAGCGGGACCAAGCTACGAGCAGTACTTC.

The rearrangement joins TRBV20-1 to TRBJ1-5; D gene ambiguous. The V end lost 6 bases, the J end lost 9 bases, and 12 bases lay between the germline ends. The germline gives CDR1 DFQATT, CDR2 SNEGSKA (reference sequence). The CDR3 has 11 amino acids. This CDR3 is CSARLGGPQHF. In DNA form, the CDR3 reads TGCAGTGCCCGACTGGGTGGGCCCCAGCATTTT.

The chain uses TRBV13 and TRBJ2-2; 12 bases fit TRBD2. CDR1 is PRHDT, CDR2 FYEKMQ, per germline (reference sequence). J was trimmed by 6 bases and V by 5 bases; bases with no gene match: 10. The CDR3 has 17 amino acids. CDR3 DNA: TGTGCCAGCAGCCAGAAGGCTAGCGGGAGGGTGTCCGGGGAGCTGTTTTTT. The encoded protein is CASSQKASGRVSGELFF.

DNA for the CDR3: TGTGCCAGCACCCTGGGGGGAAGTTATGGCTACACCTTC. Its protein is CASTLGGSYGYTF. This chain uses TRBV9 with TRBJ1-2; a possible D gene is TRBD1 (5 bases). The V gene's germline CDR1 is SGDLS and CDR2 YYNGEE. Trimming removed 6 bases from V and 5 bases from J, with 14 bases in between. The CDR3 spans 13 residues.

This chain uses TRBV9 with TRBJ1-1; D is undetermined. The V end was cut by 4 bases, the J end by 1 base, with 17 bases between. The CDR3 has 16 residues. Germline V gene data show CDR1 as SGDLS and CDR2 as YYNGEE. The CDR3, as DNA: TGTGCCAGCAGCCCTTCTTCCGCCACAGCGAACACTGAAGCTTTCTTT. The encoded protein is CASSPSSATANTEAFF.

This rearrangement joins TRBV7-3 to TRBJ2-3, with D tentatively TRBD2 (6 bases). V gave up 1 base and J gave up 0 bases, with 17 bases separating them. The CDR3 extends over 18 amino acids. Germline values: CDR1 SGHTA, CDR2 FQGTGA. The CDR3 nucleotides are TGTGCCAGCAGCTTAAATTGGAGGGGTAGCGGTAGCACAGATACGCAGTATTTT. It translates to CASSLNWRGSGSTDTQYF.

V gene TRBV30 combines with J gene TRBJ1-5; D perhaps matches TRBD1 (6 bases). V lost 3 bases, J lost 4 bases, and 13 bases lay in between. The CDR3 length is 14 residues. Germline V gives CDR1 GTSNPN, CDR2 SVGIG (reference sequence). The CDR3 region is CAWRTGTLNQPQHF. In DNA form, the CDR3 reads TGTGCCTGGAGAACCGGGACACTAAATCAGCCCCAGCATTTT.

This chain joins TRBV6-4 and TRBJ2-3; maybe TRBD2 (6 bases). V was pared by 6 bases and J by 0 bases, with 7 bases between. This CDR3 comprises 13 residues. Germline loops: CDR1 MRHNA, CDR2 SNTAGT. The CDR3 loop is CASRGGSTDTQYF. CDR3 bases: TGTGCCAGCAGGGGGGGTAGCACAGATACGCAGTATTTT.

CDR3 coding DNA: TGTGCCTGGAGTCGACAGGGGTTGGACTACGAGCAGTACTTC. This sequence encodes CAWSRQGLDYEQYF. The J gene is TRBJ2-7, the V gene TRBV30; TRBD1 matches 8 bases. CDR1 and CDR2 (germline): GTSNPN, SVGIG (reference sequence). The junction had 6 bases not matched to a gene; V was cut back by 2 bases and J by 3 bases. CDR3 length: 14 amino acids.

The CDR3: CASRETGNTIYF. Here the CDR3 DNA reads TGTGCCAGCCGAGAAACTGGAAACACCATATATTTT. This rearrangement joins TRBV11-2 to TRBJ1-3; D uncertain. Trimming stripped 8 bases from V and 2 bases from J, with 7 bases between. The CDR3 length is 12 residues. Germline V CDR1 and CDR2: SGHAT, FQNNGV.

This chain uses TRBV9 with TRBJ2-3, with 8 nucleotides matching TRBD1. The germline gives CDR1 SGDLS, CDR2 YYNGEE. The CDR3 is made up of 14 amino acids. The V segment lost 4 bases and the J segment 1 base; nucleotides outside the gene matches: 2. CDR3: CASSKQGGTDTQYF. As DNA, the CDR3 is TGTGCCAGCAGCAAACAGGGGGGCACAGATACGCAGTATTTT. The full variable domain, in which reference TRBV9 and TRBJ2-3 provide the parts outside the CDR3, is DSGVTQTPKHLITATGQRVTLRCSPRSGDLSVYWYQQSLDQGLQFLIQYYNGEERAKGNILERFSAQQFPDLHSELNLSSLELGDSALYFCASSKQGGTDTQYFGPGTRLTVL.

This chain links TRBV4-3 with TRBJ2-2, with 11 nucleotides matching TRBD2. The CDR3 covers 18 residues. The junction had 9 bases not matched to a gene; V was cut back by 0 bases and J by 6 bases. Germline-derived CDR1 and CDR2 are LGHNA and YSLEER. The chain's CDR3 is CASSQDLRLAGGAGELFF. The CDR3 DNA reads as TGCGCCAGCAGCCAAGATCTAAGGCTAGCGGGAGGTGCCGGGGAGCTGTTTTTT.

V is TRBV4-2 and J is TRBJ2-5; tentatively, D is TRBD1 (6 bases). The germline V and J ends were trimmed by 0 bases and 3 bases, with 17 bases remaining between them. CDR1 is LGHNA and CDR2 is YNFKEQ in the germline V gene. The CDR3 runs to 17 residues. The CDR3 here is CASSQDGGFDTEETQYF. The CDR3 DNA follows: TGTGCCAGCAGCCAAGATGGGGGCTTTGACACTGAAGAGACCCAGTACTTC.

The chain carries TRBV10-3 and TRBJ1-2; possibly TRBD1 for D (5 bases). The germline CDR1 and CDR2 sequences are ENHRY and SYGVKD. Trimming took off 3 bases at V and 7 bases at J, with 9 bases between the two ends. CDR3 length: 12 amino acids. The CDR3 nucleotides are TGTGCCATCAGTGAAAGGGGTGGTGGCTACACCTTC. Translating it yields CAISERGGGYTF.

The rearrangement joins TRBV6-1 to TRBJ2-1; tentatively, D is TRBD1 (5 bases). Germline assignment: CDR1 MNHNS and CDR2 SASEGT. V lost 8 bases to trimming and J lost 4 bases, with 15 bases between them. The CDR3 has 14 amino acids. The CDR3 spells CASCLTRQYNEQFF. In DNA, the CDR3 is TGTGCCAGCTGCCTAACCCGACAGTACAATGAGCAGTTCTTC.

As for this clone: The junction departs from the called germline gene at one end, perhaps through a read error. The CDR3 DNA reads as TGTGCCAGCAGTCCCGACGGGCGGGCCCACTTC. The encoded protein is CASSPDGRAHF. The chain links TRBV6-6 to TRBJ2-5; tentatively, D is TRBD2 (5 bases). The CDR3 extends over 11 amino acids. Per the germline V gene, CDR1 is MNHNY and CDR2 is SVGAGI (reference sequence).